Sequencing of this T cell receptor (beta chain) was carried out in a study of CD8+CD57+ T cells in acquired aplastic anemia. Turning to the study itself: Each DNA sample taken from sorted CD4+ and CD8+ cells came to about 3 ug on average.

The CDR3 contains 16 residues. Trimming left V 4 bases short and J 4 bases short, with 20 bases between. Germline CDR1 is SGDLS and CDR2 is YYNGEE. The patients chosen for sequencing had shown expansion of CD8+CD57+ cells (detected by flow cytometry). In its sample, this clonotype was seen many times. Its antigen is unknown. Study observations and caveats: In CD8+ cells, Simpson's diversity showed no significant difference between patients and controls.

Genomic DNA templated the TCR beta VDJ and CDR3 profiling. TCRdb fed the reads into MiXCR, producing one record per CDR3 protein. Seen here are under 200,000 distinct CDR3 sequences, approximately 50% observed once, and the top ten hold 9.7%. Sample: sorted CD4+, CD8+, or CD8+CD57+ T cells (not recorded which) from PBMCs. This clonotype originated in a human donor with aplastic anemia. The chain combines TRBV9 with TRBJ2-5; D is perhaps TRBD2 (6 bases). CDR3 nucleotide sequence: TGTGCCAGCAGCAAAAGGTGGGGGGAGAGGGCAGAGACCCAGTACTTC. Residues: CASSKRWGERAETQYF.